This T cell receptor beta chain was profiled in a study of blood T cell repertoires in COVID-19. Germline V lookup: CDR1 SGHNT, CDR2 YYREEE (reference sequence). This CDR3 region has 18 residues. The ends lost 4 bases at V and 4 bases at J; junction bases unmatched: 20. This clone showed up just a few times. Sequenced by immunoSEQ multiplex PCR; TCRdb stores in-frame clones only, minus some. The sample shows around 250,000 clones, 80% to 90% of them seen only once. This chain links TRBV5-4 with TRBJ2-7, with TRBD1 matching over 7 bases. The clonotype originates from a man in his forties or fifties who had been exposed to COVID-19. The sequencing sample was made of PBMCs or T cells enriched from blood (not recorded which). This CDR3 is CASSPPEQGQTGIYEQYV. CDR3 nucleotides: TGTGCCAGCAGCCCCCCGGAACAGGGGCAAACAGGTATTTACGAGCAGTACGTC.